The source of this TCR beta chain is a study of control samples from healthy donors and cancer patients. V trimming: 1 base; J trimming: 0 bases; junction bases outside the gene matches: 5. CDR1 is KGHDR and CDR2 is SFDVKD in the germline V gene. The CDR3 is 16 amino acids. TCRdb's table, derived via immunoSEQ multiplex PCR, lists solely in-frame clones and lacks some. The sample records tens of thousands of clones, under 95% being singletons. This clonotype was sampled from a woman aged 40 to 49 with head and neck cancer. The chain carries TRBV24-1 and TRBJ2-7; 7 nucleotides align to TRBD1. The sequencing sample was made of PBMCs. The CDR3 DNA sequence: TGTGCCACCAGTGATTTACGAGACAGGGTCTCCTACGAGCAGTACTTC. Encoded protein: CATSDLRDRVSYEQYF.